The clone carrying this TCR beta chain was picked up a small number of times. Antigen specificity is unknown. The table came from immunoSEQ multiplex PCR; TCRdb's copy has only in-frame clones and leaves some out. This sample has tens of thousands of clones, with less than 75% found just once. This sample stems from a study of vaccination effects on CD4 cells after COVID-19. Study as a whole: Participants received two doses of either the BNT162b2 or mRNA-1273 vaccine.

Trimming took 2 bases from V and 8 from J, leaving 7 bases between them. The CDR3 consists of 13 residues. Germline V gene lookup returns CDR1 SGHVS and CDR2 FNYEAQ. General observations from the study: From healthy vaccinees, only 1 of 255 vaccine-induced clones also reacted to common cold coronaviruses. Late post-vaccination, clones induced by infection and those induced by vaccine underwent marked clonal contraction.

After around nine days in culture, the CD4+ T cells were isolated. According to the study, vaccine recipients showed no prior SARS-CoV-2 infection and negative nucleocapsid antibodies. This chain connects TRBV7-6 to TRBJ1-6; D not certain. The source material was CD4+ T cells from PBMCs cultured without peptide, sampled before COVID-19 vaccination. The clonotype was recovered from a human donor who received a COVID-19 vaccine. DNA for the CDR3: TGTGCCAGCAGCTTAAAAAGGGATTCACCCCTCCACTTT. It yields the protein CASSLKRDSPLHF.